These T cell receptor beta chains were read from a single sample in a study of blood T cell repertoires in COVID-19. Method: immunoSEQ multiplex PCR; TCRdb's copy keeps in-frame clones and lacks some. The sample yields some 110,000 clones, around four fifths seen once. Sequencing input: peripheral blood. These receptors came from a woman in her 70s with acute or convalescent COVID-19. CDR3s include the opening cysteine and the closing phenylalanine or tryptophan. D genes are given only for firm matches.

J,V,D,CDR3,DNA
TRBJ2-3,TRBV5-4,.,CAWGKGARDTDTQYF,TGTGCCTGGGGCAAAGGGGCGCGAGACACAGATACGCAGTATTTT
TRBJ1-2,TRBV6-5,.,CASSSRTNYGYTF,TGTGCCAGCAGTTCCCGTACTAACTATGGCTACACCTTC
TRBJ1-5,TRBV30,.,CAWSARGIGKTQPQHF,TGTGCCTGGAGTGCCCGGGGTATAGGAAAAACTCAGCCCCAGCATTTT
TRBJ2-1,TRBV7-9,TRBD1,CASSSTRDSYNEQFF,TGTGCCAGCAGCTCTACTCGGGACAGCTACAATGAGCAGTTCTTC
TRBJ2-1,TRBV3-1/TRBV3-2,TRBD2,CASSLRLAGQSSYNEQFF,TGTGCCAGCAGCCTACGACTAGCGGGACAAAGTTCCTACAATGAGCAGTTCTTC
TRBJ2-7,TRBV5-1,TRBD2,CASSSSGGAYEQYF,TGCGCCAGCAGCTCTAGCGGGGGGGCCTACGAGCAGTACTTC
TRBJ1-5,TRBV15,.,CATSSYTGSGNQPQHF,TGTGCCACCAGCAGCTACACAGGGTCAGGGAATCAGCCCCAGCATTTT
TRBJ1-5,TRBV5-1,.,CASSLGAGGNQPQHF,TGCGCCAGCAGCTTGGGGGCAGGGGGCAATCAGCCCCAGCATTTT
TRBJ2-7,TRBV6-5,.,CASETVVAPYEQYF,TGTGCCAGCGAAACCGTTGTGGCCCCTTACGAGCAGTACTTC
TRBJ2-2,TRBV2,TRBD1,CASSWTGLNTGELFF,TGTGCCAGCAGTTGGACAGGACTGAACACCGGGGAGCTGTTTTTT